The 14 T cell receptor beta chains presented below share a single source sample, sequenced in a study of blood T cells in healthy people across ages. The use of a sample-barcoded 5' primer and a J-beta primer mix characterized a second PCR of 7 to 11 cycles. MiXCR was run by TCRdb on the 5' RACE reads, yielding one entry per CDR3 protein. Of around 690,000 distinct CDR3 sequences in the sample, around three fifths were seen once. Sequenced material: blood. These receptors all come from a man between 60 and 70 years old in good health.

This clonotype was picked up a small number of times. CDR3 protein: CASSGQDSTDTQYF. The CDR3 DNA follows: TGTGCCAGCTCTGGACAGGACAGCACAGATACGCAGTATTTT. The chain couples TRBV18 to TRBJ2-3; the match to TRBD1 covers 7 bases. The germline V gene has CDR1 KGHSH and CDR2 LQKENI. The CDR3 has 14 residues. With 6 bases clipped from V and 0 bases from J, the junction kept 3 bases outside the gene matches.

The chain has TRBV5-6 and TRBJ2-1; 7 bases align to TRBD1. J gave up 4 bases and V 3 bases, and 4 bases lay outside the gene matches. From germline, CDR1 is SGHDT and CDR2 YYEEEE. This CDR3 is 14 amino acids long. In nucleotides, the CDR3 is TGTGCCAGCAGCTGGGACAGCTTTTACAATGAGCAGTTCTTC. This translates into CASSWDSFYNEQFF.

V and J are TRBV27 and TRBJ2-7, with 7 bases aligning to TRBD2. Trimming cost V 3 bases and J 2 bases; bases outside gene matches: 7. Germline loops: CDR1 MNHEY, CDR2 SMNVEV (reference sequence). This CDR3 spans 15 amino acids. The chain's CDR3 is CASSLGGIGTYEQYF. The CDR3 DNA reads as TGTGCCAGCAGTTTGGGGGGGATTGGGACCTACGAGCAGTACTTC.

The chain combines TRBV4-1 with TRBJ2-4; 10 bases line up with TRBD2. After removal of 0 bases from V and 2 bases from J, the junction contained 4 bases not matched to a gene. The germline CDR1 and CDR2 sequences are MGHRA and YSYEKL. The CDR3 is 17 amino acids. The CDR3 DNA is TGCGCCAGCAGCCAAGATATTAGCGGGGGGACCAAAAACATTCAGTACTTC. It encodes CASSQDISGGTKNIQYF.

This clonotype was seen just once. This chain connects TRBV2 to TRBJ2-1; the D gene is possibly TRBD1 (5 bases). The germline V gene encodes CDR1 SNHLY and CDR2 FYNNEI. The CDR3 runs 13 residues. Trimming cost V 7 bases and J 5 bases, with 12 bases left between them. CDR3 amino acids: CASTFDRNNEQFF. The DNA for the CDR3 is TGTGCCAGCACCTTCGACAGAAACAATGAGCAGTTCTTC.

V usage is TRBV5-1 and J usage is TRBJ1-2; TRBD1 is a possible D gene (6 bases). Trimming pared 0 bases from V and 8 bases from J, leaving 23 bases between. The CDR3 totals 17 residues. CDR1 is SGHRS and CDR2 is YFSETQ in the germline V gene. CDR3 DNA sequence: TGCGCCAGCAGCTTGGATATACCGGGGACGGGGGCGGAAGGCTACACCTTC. This codes for CASSLDIPGTGAEGYTF.

This clonotype was observed a handful of times. The chain joins TRBV20-1 to TRBJ2-7; D is unclear. The CDR3 runs to 11 residues. Germline V gene data show CDR1 as DFQATT and CDR2 as SNEGSKA (reference sequence). Between the trimmed V and J ends, which lost 5 bases and 2 bases, there was a span of 7 bases. The CDR3 sequence: CSARRTYEQYF. In DNA form, the CDR3 reads TGCAGTGCTCGTCGAACCTACGAGCAGTACTTC.

The table lists this clonotype with a few counts. V gene TRBV14 combines with J gene TRBJ2-1; 7 nucleotides match TRBD2. Germline V gene lookup returns CDR1 SGHDN and CDR2 FVKESK. The length of the CDR3 is 16 residues. V trimming: 5 bases; J trimming: 4 bases; junction bases outside the gene matches: 11. The CDR3 is CASSSGRENIYNEQFF. CDR3 in DNA: TGTGCCAGCAGCTCGGGGAGGGAAAATATTTACAATGAGCAGTTCTTC.

This clonotype was detected once. This sequence joins TRBV20-1 and TRBJ2-5, with a possible D match to TRBD2 (6 bases). The CDR3 extends over 13 amino acids. V was trimmed by 3 bases and J by 6 bases, leaving 14 bases between them. The germline gives CDR1 DFQATT, CDR2 SNEGSKA (reference sequence). The CDR3: CSARGDGGQTQYF. The CDR3 DNA is TGCAGTGCTAGGGGCGATGGAGGGCAGACCCAGTACTTC.

This clonotype was counted once. CDR3 coding DNA: TGTGCCAGCAGTCCAGAGACAGGGATTAGCCTTGATCAGACAGATACGCAGTATTTT. It specifies CASSPETGISLDQTDTQYF. The genes are TRBV12-3 or TRBV12-4 and TRBJ2-3; 7 bases line up with TRBD1. CDR3 length: 19 residues. J lost 3 bases, V lost 5 bases, and 20 bases had no gene match.

The chain employs TRBV29-1 and TRBJ2-2; TRBD1 might be the D (6 bases). With 7 bases removed from V and 2 bases from J, the gap between germline ends came to 20 bases. The CDR3 runs to 16 residues. Germline loops: CDR1 SQVTM, CDR2 ANQGSEA. The DNA for the CDR3 is TGCAGCGCACAAAAACAGGGACATCGAAACACCGGGGAGCTGTTTTTT. This translates into CSAQKQGHRNTGELFF.

This clonotype was found a few times. The gene calls are TRBV7-2 and TRBJ1-4; 8 bases are a match to TRBD1. CDR1 and CDR2 from the germline V gene are SGHTA and FQGNSA. The CDR3 sequence is 16 residues long. V lost 5 bases and J lost 0; bases outside the gene matches: 5. CDR3 sequence: CASSPQQGATNEKLFF. The CDR3 DNA follows: TGTGCCAGCAGCCCCCAACAGGGGGCAACTAATGAAAAACTGTTTTTT.

V usage is TRBV12-3 or TRBV12-4 and J usage is TRBJ2-5, with a tentative D call TRBD1 (6 bases). V lost 5 bases and J 2 bases, leaving 12 bases between the germline ends. The CDR3 is 14 amino acids. For the CDR3, the DNA is TGTGCCAGCAGTGTCCGTCAGGGGCAAGAGACCCAGTACTTC. Translated: CASSVRQGQETQYF.

J is TRBJ1-2 and V is TRBV9; D is uncertain. Per the germline V gene, CDR1 is SGDLS and CDR2 is YYNGEE. Trimming took 0 bases from V and 8 from J, leaving 11 bases between them. The CDR3 has 13 residues. CDR3 region: CASSVAGVGGYTF. The CDR3 DNA is TGTGCCAGCAGCGTAGCTGGGGTCGGAGGCTACACCTTC.